This T cell receptor (beta chain) was sequenced during a study of control samples from healthy donors and cancer patients. The table came from immunoSEQ multiplex PCR; TCRdb's copy has only in-frame clones and leaves some out. This table holds roughly 200,000 clones, roughly nine tenths found once. The CDR3 extends over 14 amino acids. CDR1 and CDR2 from the germline V gene are MNHEY and SVGEGT. V shed 1 base and J 7 bases; nucleotides not matched to a gene: 2. The clonotype originates from a man aged 30 to 39 in good health. The rearrangement links TRBV6-2 or TRBV6-3 to TRBJ2-3; 10 nucleotides match TRBD2. The source material was blood. CDR3 DNA sequence: TGTGCCAGCAGTTACTTAGCGGGGGGTAATACGCAGTATTTT. This codes for CASSYLAGGNTQYF.